The rows below give T cell receptor beta chains drawn from one sample of a study of identical twins. TCRdb analysed the 5' RACE reads with MiXCR anew, one entry per CDR3 protein. The sample has roughly 490,000 distinct CDR3 sequences, 14% seen once. This sample was also put to use in a study of yellow fever vaccine responses in identical twins.

The specimen sequenced was CD4+ T cells sorted from blood. Receptor source: a woman under 30 in good health. CDR3s include the opening cysteine and the closing phenylalanine or tryptophan. The D gene is left open where the match is weak. Not every row has a clone size; where given, it reads once, few, many or a size class.

CDR3	DNA	V	length	D	J	size
CASSQDWGSTDTQYF	TGCGCCAGCAGCCAAGATTGGGGGAGCACAGATACGCAGTATTTT	TRBV4-1	15	.	TRBJ2-3	few
CASSTAQGPRLDEQYF	TGTGCCAGCAGCACGGCCCAGGGACCGCGCCTGGACGAGCAGTACTTC	TRBV7-9	16	.	TRBJ2-7	.
CASKLTGTGELFF	TGTGCCAGCAAGCTTACCGGAACCGGGGAGCTGTTTTTT	TRBV6-5	13	.	TRBJ2-2	few
CASRTFSGGGTDTQYF	TGTGCCAGCAGGACGTTTAGCGGGGGTGGCACAGATACGCAGTATTTT	TRBV2	16	TRBD2	TRBJ2-3	.
CASSWTASSYEQYF	TGTGCCAGCAGTTGGACAGCCTCCTCCTACGAGCAGTACTTC	TRBV6-5	14	.	TRBJ2-7	few
CASSFRGPPGKNIQYF	TGTGCCAGCAGTTTCCGGGGCCCGCCGGGCAAAAACATTCAGTACTTC	TRBV28	16	.	TRBJ2-4	many
CASSPGDGNQPQHF	TGTGCCAGCTCACCGGGGGACGGCAATCAGCCCCAGCATTTT	TRBV18	14	.	TRBJ1-5	.
CASSLFSDISTDTQYF	TGTGCCAGCAGTTTATTCTCGGACATTAGCACAGATACGCAGTATTTT	TRBV12-3/TRBV12-4	16	.	TRBJ2-3	.
CASSLDRMGAGSGVQETQYF	TGTGCCAGCAGCTTAGATCGGATGGGGGCGGGGAGCGGGGTCCAAGAGACCCAGTACTTC	TRBV11-2	20	.	TRBJ2-5	.
CSLTAPGTGTYNEQFF	TGCAGTCTTACGGCCCCCGGGACAGGGACCTACAATGAGCAGTTCTTC	TRBV20-1	16	TRBD1	TRBJ2-1	.
CSVQNYEQYF	TGCAGCGTTCAGAACTACGAGCAGTACTTC	TRBV29-1	10	.	TRBJ2-7	many
CASSLRVGQVLSEQYF	TGTGCCAGCAGTTTAAGGGTTGGACAGGTGCTCTCCGAGCAGTACTTC	TRBV28	16	TRBD1	TRBJ2-7	few
CAISRTSGSNPDSYEQYF	TGTGCCATCAGTAGGACTAGCGGGAGTAACCCCGACTCCTACGAGCAGTACTTC	TRBV10-3	18	TRBD2	TRBJ2-7	many
CASSQAGQGNTGELFF	TGCGCCAGCAGCCAAGCCGGACAGGGAAACACCGGGGAGCTGTTTTTT	TRBV4-1	16	TRBD1	TRBJ2-2	.
CASSQVPYQGELFF	TGTGCCAGCAGCCAAGTCCCCTACCAAGGGGAGCTGTTTTTT	TRBV3-1	14	.	TRBJ2-2	few
CASSLTHPPVGAKDTQYF	TGTGCCAGCAGTTTAACACATCCCCCGGTGGGGGCTAAAGATACGCAGTATTTT	TRBV28	18	.	TRBJ2-3	.
CASSPRDRVDEQFF	TGTGCCAGCAGCCCACGGGACAGGGTGGATGAGCAGTTCTTC	TRBV9	14	TRBD1	TRBJ2-1	few
CASRRATSGGSYEQYF	TGTGCCAGCAGGCGGGCCACTAGCGGGGGATCCTACGAGCAGTACTTC	TRBV12-3/TRBV12-4	16	TRBD2	TRBJ2-7	.
CSVEKKRGSYEQYF	TGCAGCGTTGAGAAAAAGCGCGGATCCTACGAGCAGTACTTC	TRBV29-1	14	.	TRBJ2-7	few
CSGGQGGLVGYTF	TGCAGCGGAGGACAGGGGGGTTTGGTTGGCTACACCTTC	TRBV29-1	13	TRBD1	TRBJ1-2	few
CASRGRQGPAMDEQYF	TGTGCCAGCAGGGGTAGACAGGGGCCAGCTATGGACGAGCAGTACTTC	TRBV6-2/TRBV6-3	16	TRBD1	TRBJ2-7	.
CASSFLVSGHTGELFF	TGTGCCAGCAGTTTTTTGGTGTCTGGGCACACCGGGGAGCTGTTTTTT	TRBV12-3/TRBV12-4	16	.	TRBJ2-2	many
CASSSARSEQYF	TGTGCCAGCAGTTCGGCCAGGAGCGAGCAGTACTTC	TRBV28	12	.	TRBJ2-7	few
CATSDTGTGGVTDTQYF	TGTGCCACCAGCGATACCGGGACAGGAGGGGTCACAGATACGCAGTATTTT	TRBV24-1	17	TRBD1	TRBJ2-3	.
CASAGTGPNNEQFF	TGCGCCAGCGCCGGGACAGGGCCCAACAATGAGCAGTTCTTC	TRBV5-1	14	TRBD1	TRBJ2-1	.
CASSFRGAGANYGYTF	TGTGCCAGCAGTTTTAGAGGGGCAGGGGCGAACTATGGCTACACCTTC	TRBV28	16	.	TRBJ1-2	.
CASSLSGRGANVLTF	TGTGCCAGCAGCTTAAGTGGACGGGGGGCCAACGTCCTGACTTTC	TRBV7-2	15	.	TRBJ2-6	few
CSVDRQGTGELFF	TGCAGCGTAGACAGACAGGGGACCGGGGAGCTGTTTTTT	TRBV29-1	13	TRBD1	TRBJ2-2	.
CASRTIGTDTQYF	TGCGCCAGCAGGACGATAGGCACAGATACGCAGTATTTT	TRBV4-3	13	.	TRBJ2-3	few
CASSPQSRGSYEQYF	TGTGCCAGCAGTCCACAGTCTAGGGGCTCCTACGAGCAGTACTTC	TRBV28	15	.	TRBJ2-7	few
CASPLGPALSTDTQYF	TGTGCCAGCCCCTTAGGTCCCGCCCTATCAACAGATACGCAGTATTTT	TRBV7-2	16	.	TRBJ2-3	few
CASQGYTNTGELFF	TGTGCCAGCCAGGGATACACGAACACCGGGGAGCTGTTTTTT	TRBV7-2	14	.	TRBJ2-2	many